One and the same sample provided the 10 T cell receptor beta chains below, sequenced in a study of glioma-infiltrating T cells after dendritic cell vaccination. The time point was: after dendritic cell vaccination, including at tumor progression/relapse. The method was immunoSEQ multiplex PCR; TCRdb's version includes in-frame clones alone and lacks a portion of them. Of around 87,000 clones in the sample, 83% were seen once. The sequencing used blood, collected after dendritic cell vaccination. The receptors were gathered from a human donor with glioblastoma.

This clone was observed once. This chain links TRBV15 with TRBJ2-2, with D unresolved. The CDR3 extends over 15 amino acids. V lost 0 bases and J lost 8, with 13 bases in between. CDR1 is LNHNV and CDR2 is YYDKDF in the germline V gene (reference sequence). The CDR3 region has the DNA TGTGCCACCAGCAGAGATCCTTCTTCGCGAGGGGAGCTGTTTTTT. This codes for CATSRDPSSRGELFF. The entire variable domain, with the rest obtained from reference TRBV15 and TRBJ2-2, is as follows: DAMVIQNPRYQVTQFGKPVTLSCSQTLNHNVMYWYQQKSSQAPKLLFHYYDKDFNNEADTPDNFQSRRPNTSFCFLDIRSPGLGDTAMYLCATSRDPSSRGELFFGEGSRLTVL.

The chain links TRBV10-3 to TRBJ1-2; no firm D call. Germline V gene sequence: CDR1 ENHRY, CDR2 SYGVKD. The CDR3 length is 15 residues. The V and J ends lost 4 bases and 0 bases respectively, with 12 bases between them. The CDR3, as DNA: TGTGCCATCAGTGGAACCCAGGATCCTAACTATGGCTACACCTTC. It specifies CAISGTQDPNYGYTF.

The chain carries TRBV5-1 and TRBJ1-1, with a possible D match to TRBD1 (5 bases). This CDR3 has 14 residues. The germline CDR1 and CDR2 sequences are SGHRS and YFSETQ. V lost 4 bases, J lost 2 bases, and 12 bases lay in between. The CDR3 DNA reads as TGCGCCAGCAGCCCTGTGACAGTCAACACTGAAGCTTTCTTT. Its protein is CASSPVTVNTEAFF.

The V and J genes are TRBV6-5 and TRBJ2-5, with D possibly TRBD2 on 5 matching bases. Germline lookup yields CDR1 MNHEY and CDR2 SVGAGI. With 5 bases removed from V and 2 bases from J, the gap between germline ends came to 12 bases. The CDR3 spans 14 residues. The CDR3 coding sequence is TGTGCCAGCAGTGCCCCTGGAGGTCAAGAGACCCAGTACTTC. Amino acids: CASSAPGGQETQYF.

The J gene is TRBJ2-7, the V gene TRBV5-4; 9 bases match TRBD1. The junction had 15 bases not matched to a gene; V was cut back by 4 bases and J by 4 bases. The CDR3 is made up of 17 amino acids. CDR1 and CDR2 from the germline V gene are SGHNT and YYREEE (reference sequence). This chain's CDR3 is CASSPSGGDRGAYEQYF. CDR3 in DNA: TGTGCCAGCAGCCCCTCCGGAGGAGACAGGGGGGCATACGAGCAGTACTTC.

V and J are TRBV25-1 and TRBJ2-1, with TRBD1 identical over 7 bases. The junction had 7 bases not matched to a gene; V was cut back by 3 bases and J by 8 bases. The CDR3 has 14 residues. Germline V gene sequence: CDR1 MGHDK, CDR2 SYGVNS. The CDR3 sequence is CASSDKGAPYEQFF. The DNA for the CDR3 is TGTGCCAGCAGTGACAAGGGGGCGCCCTATGAGCAGTTCTTC. Together with reference TRBV25-1 and TRBJ2-1, the CDR3 gives the full variable domain: EADIYQTPRYLVIGTGKKITLECSQTMGHDKMYWYQQDPGMELHLIHYSYGVNSTEKGDLSSESTVSRIRTEHFPLTLESARPSHTSQYLCASSDKGAPYEQFFGPGTRLTVL.

This chain uses TRBV30 with TRBJ1-2, with D hard to call. Germline assignment: CDR1 GTSNPN and CDR2 SVGIG (reference sequence). The germline V and J ends were trimmed by 5 bases and 1 base, with 5 bases remaining between them. The CDR3 has 11 residues. CDR3 nucleotide sequence: TGTGCCTGGGCGGGTAACTATGGCTACACCTTC. Its protein is CAWAGNYGYTF.

The chain joins TRBV13 to TRBJ2-7, with TRBD1 identical over 10 bases. V trimming: 4 bases; J trimming: 4 bases; junction bases outside the gene matches: 7. This CDR3 has 15 amino acids. Per germline, CDR1 PRHDT and CDR2 FYEKMQ (reference sequence). As DNA, the CDR3 is TGTGCCAGCAGCTCACCGGGACAGGGGTTTTACGAGCAGTACTTC. Translation gives CASSSPGQGFYEQYF.

The V call is TRBV19, the J call TRBJ1-1; D not certain. The CDR3 runs 15 residues. Trimming left V 0 bases short and J 1 base short, with 9 bases between. Germline CDR1 reads LNHDA; CDR2 reads SQIVND (reference sequence). CDR3 amino acids: CASSIDTVTNTEAFF. As DNA, the CDR3 is TGTGCCAGTAGTATAGATACGGTTACGAACACTGAAGCTTTCTTT.

The CDR3 DNA reads TGTGCCAGCAGCGCTCCTGAGACAGAGATCACAGATACGCAGTATTTT. Protein product: CASSAPETEITDTQYF. The V and J genes are TRBV9 and TRBJ2-3, with D maybe TRBD1 (5 bases). The CDR3 length is 16 residues. Germline lookup yields CDR1 SGDLS and CDR2 YYNGEE. Deletions cut 3 bases from V and 2 bases from J, with 16 bases between.